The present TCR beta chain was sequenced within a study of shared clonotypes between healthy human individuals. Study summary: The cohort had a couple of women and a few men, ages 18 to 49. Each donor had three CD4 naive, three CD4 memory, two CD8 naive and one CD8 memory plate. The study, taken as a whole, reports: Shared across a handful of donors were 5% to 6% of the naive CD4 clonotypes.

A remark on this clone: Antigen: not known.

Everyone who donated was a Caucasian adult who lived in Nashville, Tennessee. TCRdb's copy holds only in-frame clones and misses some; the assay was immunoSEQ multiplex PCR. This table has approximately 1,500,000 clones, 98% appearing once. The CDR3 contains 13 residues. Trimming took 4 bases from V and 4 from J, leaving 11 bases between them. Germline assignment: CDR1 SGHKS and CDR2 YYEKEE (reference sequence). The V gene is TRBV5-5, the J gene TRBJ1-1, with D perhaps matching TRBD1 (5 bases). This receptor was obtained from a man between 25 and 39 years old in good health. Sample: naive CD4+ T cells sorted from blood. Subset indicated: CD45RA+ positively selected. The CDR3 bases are TGTGCCAGCAGCGCGCAGGGAGTCACTGAAGCTTTCTTT. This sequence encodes CASSAQGVTEAFF.